This T cell receptor beta chain emerged from a study of T cells expressing NK-cell markers. Study-wide context: HCMV seropositivity characterized most of the eight sequenced donors, and seronegativity one.

A note on this clonotype: Its antigen is currently unknown.

Researchers built TCR beta cDNA using 5'RACE template switching with UMIs. TCRdb re-called the 5' RACE reads; every CDR3 protein appears as one record, without DNA. Its clone listing holds 500,000 to 700,000 distinct CDR3 sequences. General study points: Where a handful of donors were concerned, these clonotypes also led the CD3+CD56-NKG2C+ fraction. Top CD8+ clonotypes included the dominant CD3+CD56+NKG2C+ clonotypes in several donors.

The source is a man younger than 35 in good health. Sequenced input: blood T cells: a sorted CD56 or NKG2C T cell subset, CD4+ or CD8+ T cells, or bulk PBMC T cells (not recorded which).

CDR3 residues: CASSPLTGGKETQYF. The chain uses TRBV12-3 or TRBV12-4 and TRBJ2-5; TCRdb gives TRBD1 as the D gene, but with no DNA this cannot be confirmed. The length of the CDR3 is 15 residues.